This record looks at one TCR beta chain sequence and its context. Its antigen is currently unknown. This sample was taken from a study of cytomegalovirus exposure and HLA in healthy donors. Study observations and caveats: Accurate prediction of most subjects' HLA-A and HLA-B alleles from TCR beta sequences was reported. Cytomegalovirus association was assigned to more than 150 TCR beta chains. The presence/absence work took it that sequencing depth was about the same across donors.

V was pared by 3 bases and J by 6 bases, with 14 bases of the junction left unmatched. The V gene's germline CDR1 is LGHNA and CDR2 YSLEER. The CDR3 extends over 18 amino acids. Use of 60 Vbeta and 13 Jbeta primers characterized the PCR. Assay used: immunoSEQ multiplex PCR; TCRdb lists only in-frame clones, some missing. The sample holds 150,000 to 200,000 clones, about 80% seen once. The chain recombines TRBV4-3 with TRBJ2-2; 9 bases line up with TRBD2. The clonotype was recovered from a woman in her 30s in good health and CMV-seropositive. Material for sequencing was PBMCs. The CDR3 DNA reads TGCGCCAGCAGCCACCAGCTTTTGCGGGAGGGCATTGCCGGGGAGCTGTTTTTT. Translating gives CASSHQLLREGIAGELFF.